The 18 T cell receptor beta chains below all came from one sample that was sequenced in a study of T cells in Graves' hyperthyroidism and ophthalmopathy (dated by TCRdb to between 2018 and 2021). Receptors were amplified or captured by multiplex PCR. The listed sequencing device is Illumina HiSeq 2000. The TCR beta CDR3 regions were amplified from RNA transcripts. The TCR CDR3 was subjected to a first round of RT-PCR using the HTBI primer set and the Qiagen OneStep RT-PCR kit. TCRdb itself trimmed the public reads at Q25 with fastp, ran MiXCR and retained productive beta chains. Rows matching on CDR3 protein sequence are summarized as one entry with the most common DNA and genes. The sample profile shows roughly 330,000 distinct CDR3 sequences; roughly 17% of them were found once. Around a third of the sample goes to the ten largest clones. The sample comprised blood. Every receptor here comes from a man aged 30 to 45 with Graves' hyperthyroidism.

In its sample, this clonotype was seen many times. The genes are TRBV3-1 and TRBJ2-7, with TRBD1 matching over 10 bases. From germline, CDR1 is LGHDT and CDR2 YNNKEL (reference sequence). With V trimmed by 5 bases and J by 5 bases, 9 bases remained unmatched. The length of the CDR3 is 15 residues. CDR3: CASSYPTGGYHEQYF. CDR3 coding DNA: TGTGCCAGCAGCTACCCGACAGGGGGCTATCACGAGCAGTACTTC.

This clonotype was counted a few times. The gene calls are TRBV5-1 and TRBJ2-1; 9 nucleotides align to TRBD2. Germline lookup yields CDR1 SGHRS and CDR2 YFSETQ. With 2 bases clipped from V and 3 bases from J, the junction kept 3 bases outside the gene matches. The CDR3 is 15 amino acids. The CDR3 nucleotides read TGCGCCAGCAGCTTTAGCGGGAGCGACTACAATGAGCAGTTCTTC. It translates to CASSFSGSDYNEQFF.

This clonotype was observed at least ten times. This chain uses TRBV6-2 or TRBV6-3 with TRBJ2-3, with D tentatively TRBD2 (5 bases). Germline lookup yields CDR1 MNHEY and CDR2 SVGEGT. There are 15 residues in the CDR3. Trimming shortened V by 5 bases and J by 2 bases, and 14 bases separated the two germline ends. The chain's CDR3 is CASSSEGRITDTQYF. Here the CDR3 DNA reads TGTGCCAGCAGTAGCGAGGGCCGTATCACAGATACGCAGTATTTT.

The V and J genes are TRBV20-1 and TRBJ2-3; D unclear. This CDR3 has 13 residues. The germline V gene encodes CDR1 DFQATT and CDR2 SNEGSKA (reference sequence). The V end was cut by 6 bases, the J end by 2 bases, with 12 bases between. The CDR3 nucleotides are TGCAGTGCGTTGGAAGGCTTCACAGATACGCAGTATTTT. Translated: CSALEGFTDTQYF.

This clonotype appeared a few times. This rearrangement joins TRBV5-1 to TRBJ2-1, with D perhaps being TRBD1 or TRBD2 (6 bases each). The CDR3 is 16 amino acids. The germline V and J ends were trimmed by 4 bases and 1 base, with 15 bases remaining between them. Germline V gene lookup returns CDR1 SGHRS and CDR2 YFSETQ. The CDR3 reads CASSPMGGISYNEQFF. Here the CDR3 DNA reads TGCGCCAGCAGCCCAATGGGGGGCATATCCTACAATGAGCAGTTCTTC.

This clonotype turned up a few times. The chain has TRBV24-1 and TRBJ2-1, with 7 bases that match TRBD1. This CDR3 spans 16 amino acids. Germline V gene data show CDR1 as KGHDR and CDR2 as SFDVKD. Unmatched junction bases numbered 9, after V lost 5 bases and J lost 3 bases. This CDR3 is CATSASDRVFYNEQFF. CDR3 sequence (DNA): TGTGCCACCAGTGCCTCCGACAGGGTGTTCTACAATGAGCAGTTCTTC.

V gene TRBV6-4 combines with J gene TRBJ2-7; 13 bases fit TRBD2. The CDR3 spans 15 residues. Trimming at V came to 8 bases and at J to 5 bases, leaving 9 bases not matched to a gene. Germline CDR1 reads MRHNA; CDR2 reads SNTAGT. CDR3 DNA: TGTGCCAGCGTACCGACTAGCGGGAGGATTCACGAGCAGTACTTC. Its protein product is CASVPTSGRIHEQYF.

This sequence joins TRBV7-3 and TRBJ2-1; TRBD2 agrees at 14 bases. Germline V gene lookup returns CDR1 SGHTA and CDR2 FQGTGA. The V and J ends lost 4 bases and 7 bases, in that order; junction bases with no gene match: 6. There are 16 residues in the CDR3. The CDR3 DNA sequence: TGTGCCAGCAGCTCAGGGACTAGCGGGAGTTGGAATGAGCAGTTCTTC. This translates into CASSSGTSGSWNEQFF.

This clonotype has a count of ten or more. J is TRBJ1-5 and V is TRBV2; D unclear. The CDR3 spans 14 residues. In germline, CDR1 is SNHLY, CDR2 FYNNEI. The ends were cut back, 4 bases at V and 7 bases at J, with 14 bases in the middle. The CDR3 DNA sequence: TGTGCCAGCAGTGTCCGGGTCGCTGGACAGCCCCAGCATTTT. Amino acid sequence: CASSVRVAGQPQHF.

Details on this clonotype: This may be a read error: a much more frequent sequence differs by one nucleotide. The chain couples TRBV5-1 to TRBJ1-1, with D uncertain. The V gene's germline CDR1 is SGHRS and CDR2 YFSETQ. The CDR3 length is 13 residues. V lost 3 bases to trimming and J lost 5 bases, with 11 bases between them. The CDR3 DNA reads as TGCGCCAGCAGCTGGACCTCGGAGACTGAAGCTTTCTTT. Its translation: CASSWTSETEAFF.

This clonotype has a count of ten or more. The chain recombines TRBV2 with TRBJ2-1, with 12 bases lining up with TRBD2. After removal of 5 bases from V and 7 bases from J, the junction contained 9 bases not matched to a gene. The CDR3 has 16 amino acids. The germline V gene encodes CDR1 SNHLY and CDR2 FYNNEI. CDR3 nucleotide sequence: TGTGCCAGCAGTTTGTACGCAGGACTAGCGGGAAATGAGCAGTTCTTC. The encoded protein is CASSLYAGLAGNEQFF.

The chain links TRBV7-9 to TRBJ2-7, with D perhaps TRBD1 (6 bases). The CDR3 totals 14 residues. Between the trimmed V and J ends, which lost 4 bases and 8 bases, there was a span of 18 bases. The germline V gene has CDR1 SEHNR and CDR2 FQNEAQ (reference sequence). As DNA, the CDR3 is TGTGCCAGCAGCTCCACCGTGGGGGCCCCTCAGCAGTACTTC. This sequence encodes CASSSTVGAPQQYF.

The V call is TRBV7-8, the J call TRBJ1-5, with D maybe TRBD1 (5 bases). Germline loops: CDR1 SGHVS, CDR2 FQNEAQ. This CDR3 is 16 amino acids long. Trimming took off 6 bases at V and 2 bases at J, with 17 bases between the two ends. CDR3 residues: CASRPKRGKGNQPQHF. As DNA, the CDR3 is TGTGCCAGCAGACCCAAAAGGGGTAAGGGCAATCAGCCCCAGCATTTT.

This clonotype was counted ten times or more. This chain joins TRBV5-6 and TRBJ2-5; D possibly matches TRBD1 or TRBD2 (5 bases each). Trimming took off 7 bases at V and 5 bases at J, with 12 bases between the two ends. The CDR3 covers 12 residues. Germline CDR1 is SGHDT and CDR2 is YYEEEE. The CDR3: CASGRGPETQYF. CDR3 nucleotides: TGTGCCAGCGGAAGGGGACCCGAGACCCAGTACTTC.

This clonotype was seen only a few times. This sequence joins TRBV15 and TRBJ2-3; D is unresolved. Germline lookup yields CDR1 LNHNV and CDR2 YYDKDF (reference sequence). This CDR3 spans 14 amino acids. V dropped 2 bases and J dropped 4 bases, with 10 bases sitting between them. As DNA, the CDR3 is TGTGCCACCAGCAGAATACAAAGATCAGATACGCAGTATTTT. This codes for CATSRIQRSDTQYF.

This clonotype appeared many times. As DNA, the CDR3 is TGTGCCAGCCCACCGGGACAGGGCCTAGATACGCAGTATTTT. Its protein is CASPPGQGLDTQYF. V usage is TRBV6-1 and J usage is TRBJ2-3, with TRBD1 identical over 9 bases. J gave up 5 bases and V 8 bases, and 8 bases lay outside the gene matches. The CDR3 spans 14 residues. Germline CDR1 is MNHNS and CDR2 is SASEGT.

There are a few counts of this clonotype. The chain recombines TRBV20-1 with TRBJ1-2, with D perhaps TRBD1 (5 bases). Germline V CDR1 and CDR2: DFQATT, SNEGSKA (reference sequence). Trimming removed 3 bases from V and 3 bases from J, with 20 bases in between. There are 16 residues in the CDR3. The CDR3 coding sequence is TGCAGTGCTAGCCAACCTAGCCGCAGGGAGGACTATGGCTACACCTTC. Amino acids: CSASQPSRREDYGYTF.

This clonotype was seen repeatedly, ten times or more. V is TRBV2 and J is TRBJ2-7; D possibly matches TRBD1 or TRBD2 (5 bases each). Trimming removed 8 bases from V and 2 bases from J, with 19 bases in between. The germline CDR1 and CDR2 sequences are SNHLY and FYNNEI. The CDR3 covers 15 residues. CDR3 in amino acids: CASVNRDPLTYEQYF. The CDR3 nucleotides are TGTGCCAGCGTAAACCGGGACCCCCTAACCTACGAGCAGTACTTC. The variable domain in full, completed from reference TRBV2 and TRBJ2-7, reads EPEVTQTPSHQVTQMGQEVILRCVPISNHLYFYWYRQILGQKVEFLVSFYNNEISEKSEIFDDQFSVERPDGSNFTLKIRSTKLEDSAMYFCASVNRDPLTYEQYFGPGTRLTVT.